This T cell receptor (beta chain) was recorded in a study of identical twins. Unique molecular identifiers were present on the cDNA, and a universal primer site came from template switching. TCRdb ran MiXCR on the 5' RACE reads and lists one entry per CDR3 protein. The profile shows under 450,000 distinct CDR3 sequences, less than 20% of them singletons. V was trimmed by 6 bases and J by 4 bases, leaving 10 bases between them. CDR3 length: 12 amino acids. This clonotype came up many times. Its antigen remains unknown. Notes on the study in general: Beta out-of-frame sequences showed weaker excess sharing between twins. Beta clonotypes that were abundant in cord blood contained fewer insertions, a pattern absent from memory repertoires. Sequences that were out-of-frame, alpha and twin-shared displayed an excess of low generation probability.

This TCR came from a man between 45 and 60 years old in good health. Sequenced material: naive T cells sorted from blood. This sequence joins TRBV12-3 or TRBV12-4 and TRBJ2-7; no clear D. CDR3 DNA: TGTGCCAGCAGGTCCGACGGATACGAGCAGTACTTC. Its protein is CASRSDGYEQYF.